This TCR beta chain was profiled in a study of T cells in women clearing cervical HPV infection. About the research overall: Blood came at first lesion visit for cases, post-clearance for controls.

TCR beta CDR3 amplified by multiplex PCR from roughly 1,100 ng genomic DNA. This table comes from immunoSEQ multiplex PCR, and its TCRdb copy is limited to in-frame clones, with some not included. The sample data list tens of thousands of clones. As to this clone: The CDR3 extends 3 residues past the end of the read, so its final part is completed from the germline J gene.

All donors had a single incident cervical HPV16 infection, not prevalent. HPV was found by MY09/MY11 PCR and dot-blot genotyping. CDR1 and CDR2 from the germline V gene are SEHNR and FQNEAQ (reference sequence). The CDR3 totals 13 residues. After removal of 9 bases from V and 2 bases from J, the junction contained 4 bases not matched to a gene. The sequenced material came from blood buffy coat. The rearrangement joins TRBV7-9 to TRBJ2-5; 9 positions match TRBD2. The clonotype was recovered from a woman aged 18-70 years with a cervical HPV16 infection that either progressed to CIN3+ or cleared (not recorded which). CDR3 DNA (partial): TGTGCCAGTGTAGCGGGAGTTCAAGAGACC. Residues: CASVAGVQET. The entire CDR3 protein is CASVAGVQETQYF. The full variable domain, its missing parts supplied by reference TRBV7-9 and TRBJ2-5, is DTGVSQNPRHKITKRGQNVTFRCDPISEHNRLYWYRQTLGQGPEFLTYFQNEAQLEKSRLLSDRFSAERPKGSFSTLEIQRTEQGDSAMYLCASVAGVQETQYFGPGTRLLVL.